This T cell receptor (beta chain) is from a study of T cells after posttransplantation cyclophosphamide listed by TCRdb under 2016. In terms of the full investigation: The study tracked T cell repertoire reconstitution by TRB sequencing after myeloablative bone marrow transplantation using posttransplantation cyclophosphamide as GVHD prophylaxis. Samples from approximately 40 PTCy-treated patients and 15 to 20 related bone marrow donors of those patients were subjected to antigen receptor sequencing. TRB sequencing was performed on blood from all 35 or so PTCy patients with 1-year posttransplant specimens. In 3 patients, up to about 3 additional blood samples taken between 2 and 5.2 years after transplant also underwent TRB sequencing, as did pretransplant blood from a handful of patients. Because TRA and TRB clonality correlated tightly in roughly 10 samples, the subsequent TCR analyses were limited to TRB only. Public TRB sequences were compared against a database of over 3,600 sequences linked to responses to pathogens, tumor antigens, self-antigens and alloantigens.

Worth noting for this clone: Its target antigen remains unknown. The junction shows a germline mismatch at one end, possibly a read error. Other nucleotide sequences in the sample specify the same CDR3.

Read against the paper, the sample's treatment or condition label means: high-dose cyclophosphamide on days +3 and +4 as single-agent GVHD prophylaxis. Busulfan and fludarabine conditioning, a related or unrelated marrow graft, and cyclophosphamide on days +3 and +4 were given to PTCy patients. PTCy-treated patients were drawn from a prospective multi-institutional clinical trial. Peripheral blood and bone marrow mononuclear cells were isolated by Ficoll-Hypaque density centrifugation and cryopreserved. TRB sequencing used genomic DNA with the immunoSEQ assay at survey resolution or the hsTCRB kit. The original pipeline was this. The immunoSEQ software was used for initial read processing, and the LymphoSeq R package was used for repertoire analyses. Clonality was computed as 1 minus normalized Shannon entropy, and a Gini coefficient was also calculated for each TRB dataset. Phenotypes of unsorted samples were inferred by mapping TRB sequences from sorted subsets of the recipient or donor onto unsorted samples of the same recipient. Sourced from immuneACCESS, this table was stored by TCRdb with only in-frame sequences that have V and J called. A share of the clones is absent; for the studies checked, an unresolved V gene accounts for under half, and the remainder has no known explanation. That table gives V, J and clone size, and the DNA gave D and trimming. This sample holds about 43,000 clones; 90% were observed only once. The top ten constitute 2% to 3% of the sample.

CDR1 and CDR2 (SGHRS, YFSETQ) derive from the germline V gene. The CDR3 spans 14 residues, from the cysteine through the phenylalanine. Just CDR3 DNA is preserved here, 42 bases in frame from base 1. The paper's findings and limits, for the study overall: Across around 40 patients, TRB clonality was highly associated with recipient CMV seropositivity and CMV reactivation, and diversity in PTCy patients was similar to diversity in CNI/methotrexate controls. The TRB repertoires of T cells infiltrating skin or the GI tract showed only limited overlap with the TRB repertoires found in blood. At 1-2 months, donor-recipient similarity was low but rose over the first year, and the later blood repertoires were often dominated by donor CD8+ memory clones.

Here the sequenced sample was PBMCs, taken about 64 days after allogeneic stem cell transplant with posttransplant cyclophosphamide. The sequence joins TRBV5-1 to TRBJ1-6; 6 matching bases give a weak D call of TRBD1. The clonotype comes from a male patient between 55 and 70 years old who received an allogeneic stem cell transplant from a related donor and was CMV-positive. The graft donor may be the source of some T cells after a transplant. The encoded CDR3 is CASSLAGVDSPLHF. The DNA is as follows: TGCGCCAGCAGCTTGGCAGGGGTTGATTCCCCCCTCCACTTT.